This record looks at one T cell receptor (beta chain) sequence and its context. The antigen is undetermined. Clones were sequenced by immunoSEQ multiplex PCR, and TCRdb holds only the in-frame ones, with some missing. Of approximately 400,000 clones listed, roughly four fifths were seen once; the top ten hold more than 7%. The data were obtained in a study of Ad26.COV2.S vaccination and SARS-CoV-2 variants. Study information: In the COV1001 trial, the donor was in the Ad26.COV2.S arm. Ad26.COV2.S given intramuscularly, once or twice 56 days apart. General study findings and limits: It is possible that the TCR breadth and depth analyses underestimated the total T cell responses. Substantial response breadth was reportedly seen for spike-specific CD8+ and CD4+ T cells after vaccination.

Described treatment: around 19 received Ad26.COV2.S at low or high dose, single or two shots; about 5 received placebo; per-sample allocation not given. Repertoires come from day 63 after the first vaccine or placebo injection. V lost 4 bases to trimming and J lost 0 bases, with 9 bases between them. Germline V gene data show CDR1 as SGHKS and CDR2 as YYEKEE (reference sequence). This CDR3 region has 14 residues. The V gene is TRBV5-5, the J gene TRBJ2-3, with D possibly matching TRBD1 (5 bases). The origin of this receptor is a person aged 18-60 years who received the Ad26.COV2.S COVID-19 vaccine or a placebo. Specimen: peripheral blood, collected in a trial of Ad26.COV2.S vaccine versus placebo. The DNA of the CDR3 is TGTGCCAGCAGCCCCAGGGATAGCACAGATACGCAGTATTTT. Encoded protein: CASSPRDSTDTQYF.